This TCR beta chain was observed in a study of cytomegalovirus exposure and HLA in healthy donors. Trimming shortened V by 4 bases and J by 1 base, and 8 bases separated the two germline ends. The germline CDR1 and CDR2 sequences are SGHRS and YFSETQ. This CDR3 has 13 residues. A few counts support this clone. The PCR was carried out with 60 Vbeta primers and 13 Jbeta primers. Data came from immunoSEQ multiplex PCR; TCRdb stores just in-frame clones and leaves some out. The data contain 150,000 to 200,000 clones, 85% to 90% of them singletons. This receptor was obtained from a woman aged 18-29 years in good health and CMV-seronegative. The specimen sequenced was PBMCs. This chain links TRBV5-1 with TRBJ1-1, with D unclear. The CDR3: CASSPGANTEAFF. CDR3 bases: TGCGCCAGCAGCCCGGGAGCGAACACTGAAGCTTTCTTT.